This entry is about one T cell receptor beta chain. Its antigen remains unknown. Time point described: week 47, end of study. Topical imiquimod accompanied each vaccine dose, which consisted of 300 ug of mutant IDH1 20-mer peptide. This entry belongs to a study of a mutant IDH1 vaccine in newly diagnosed glioma. About the study: Week 35 was safety follow-up visit V12; week 47 was end-of-study visit V13.

The V end lost 2 bases, the J end lost 5 bases, and 3 bases lay between the germline ends. Germline V gives CDR1 SGHVS, CDR2 FQNEAQ. The CDR3 loop spans 11 amino acids. This table comes from immunoSEQ multiplex PCR, and its TCRdb copy is limited to in-frame clones, with some not included. The sample comprises around 40,000 clones, 65% to 90% of which are singletons, and around 20% rests with the top ten. The rearrangement joins TRBV7-8 to TRBJ2-5; D call uncertain. The source is a man in his late teens or twenties with glioma. Some clones in this sample may be carry-over from other donors' samples. The sample in question was PBMCs, obtained from a glioma patient whose treatment included an IDH1 peptide vaccine. In DNA, the CDR3 is TGTGCCAGCAGCTTAACGGAGACCCAGTACTTC. Protein sequence: CASSLTETQYF.